The 28 T cell receptor beta chains below all came from one sample that was sequenced in a study of cytomegalovirus exposure and HLA in healthy donors. The PCR used 60 Vbeta and 13 Jbeta primers. The protocol was immunoSEQ multiplex PCR, while the TCRdb copy is restricted to in-frame clones and leaves out a portion. The table shows 90,000 to 120,000 clones, with 10% occurring only once. Sequencing was carried out using PBMCs. These receptors were collected from a man aged 40-50 years in good health and CMV-seropositive.

In this sample, this clone turned up a few times. The V call is TRBV30, the J call TRBJ2-5; 10 bases line up with TRBD1. Trimming at V came to 4 bases and at J to 3 bases, leaving 11 bases not matched to a gene. The CDR3 extends over 16 amino acids. CDR1 and CDR2 (germline): GTSNPN, SVGIG (reference sequence). CDR3: CAWNWGDRGAEETQYF. Here the CDR3 DNA reads TGTGCCTGGAACTGGGGGGACAGGGGCGCCGAAGAGACCCAGTACTTC.

This clone has a handful of counts. J is TRBJ2-1 and V is TRBV7-6; no reliable D call. Trimming cost V 2 bases and J 3 bases, with 5 bases left between them. Germline CDR1 and CDR2: SGHVS and FNYEAQ. The CDR3 sequence is 13 residues long. CDR3 DNA sequence: TGTGCCAGCAGCTTATTTTACTACAATGAGCAGTTCTTC. It codes for CASSLFYYNEQFF.

This clone was recorded once. The J gene is TRBJ2-1, the V gene TRBV10-3, with 13 bases that match TRBD2. The germline V gene encodes CDR1 ENHRY and CDR2 SYGVKD. With V trimmed by 2 bases and J by 6 bases, 4 bases remained unmatched. This CDR3 is 16 amino acids long. The CDR3 spells CAISEPTSGRANEQFF. CDR3 nucleotides: TGTGCCATCAGTGAGCCAACTAGCGGGAGGGCCAATGAGCAGTTCTTC.

This chain joins TRBV7-3 and TRBJ2-1; no clear D gene. Trimming cost V 1 base and J 0 bases, with 7 bases left between them. CDR1 is SGHTA, CDR2 FQGTGA, per germline. This CDR3 has 15 residues. In nucleotides, the CDR3 is TGTGCCAGCAGCTTAAGTCTAAGCTCCTACAATGAGCAGTTCTTC. Its translation is CASSLSLSSYNEQFF.

This clone appeared a few times. The chain's CDR3 is CASSYSISGRGYKQYF. CDR3 in DNA: TGTGCCAGCAGTTACTCGATTTCCGGCAGGGGTTACAAGCAGTACTTC. The rearrangement links TRBV6-5 to TRBJ2-7, with D perhaps matching TRBD1 (6 bases). Per germline, CDR1 MNHEY and CDR2 SVGAGI. This CDR3 contains 16 residues. The V end was cut by 0 bases, the J end by 8 bases, with 20 bases between.

This clone was counted between two and nine times. The V gene is TRBV27, the J gene TRBJ2-5; 9 nucleotides align to TRBD1. Germline V gene sequence: CDR1 MNHEY, CDR2 SMNVEV (reference sequence). V shed 0 bases and J 5 bases; nucleotides not matched to a gene: 4. This CDR3 is built from 15 residues. The CDR3 sequence: CASSLSGTGRETQYF. The DNA of the CDR3 is TGTGCCAGCAGTTTATCGGGGACAGGGAGGGAGACCCAGTACTTC.

This chain connects TRBV28 to TRBJ2-5; D perhaps matches TRBD1 (5 bases). Germline CDR1 MDHEN, CDR2 SYDVKM. This CDR3 is 14 amino acids long. The V end lost 3 bases, the J end lost 6 bases, and 14 bases lay between the germline ends. The CDR3 region has the DNA TGTGCCAGCAGTTTCCTGACAGCTATGAAGACCCAGTACTTC. Encoded protein: CASSFLTAMKTQYF.

This clone was observed a handful of times. The chain combines TRBV2 with TRBJ2-7; D possibly corresponds to TRBD1 (6 bases). The CDR3 contains 10 residues. Trimming removed 10 bases at V and 3 bases at J, with 7 bases between. CDR1 SNHLY and CDR2 FYNNEI come from the germline V gene. CDR3 sequence reads: CATGDYEQYF. Here the CDR3 DNA reads TGTGCCACAGGGGACTACGAGCAGTACTTC.

Only a few counts were recorded for this clone. This rearrangement joins TRBV19 to TRBJ1-1; perhaps TRBD1 as D (5 bases). Germline values: CDR1 LNHDA, CDR2 SQIVND (reference sequence). This CDR3 has 13 residues. Trimming stripped 5 bases from V and 7 bases from J, with 14 bases between. The CDR3 nucleotides read TGTGCCAGTAGTTCCCAGACAGTGGGTGAAGCTTTCTTT. Translated, it gives CASSSQTVGEAFF.

V usage is TRBV19 and J usage is TRBJ2-7, with 9 positions matching TRBD2. Losses at the gene ends were 3 bases for V and 6 bases for J; bases not matched to a gene: 12. This CDR3 has 16 amino acids. CDR1 LNHDA and CDR2 SQIVND come from the germline V gene (reference sequence). CDR3 in amino acids: CASSILFSGRIREQYF. CDR3 DNA sequence: TGTGCCAGTAGTATCCTTTTTAGCGGGAGAATCCGCGAGCAGTACTTC.

This clone was seen a single time. The CDR3 DNA sequence: TGTGCCAGTAGTATCTCGGGACTAGCGAACAATGAGCAGTTCTTC. Amino acids: CASSISGLANNEQFF. This chain connects TRBV19 to TRBJ2-1; 10 nucleotides agree with TRBD2. This CDR3 is built from 15 residues. V shed 3 bases, J shed 5 bases, and the junction held 4 bases outside the gene matches. Germline loops: CDR1 LNHDA, CDR2 SQIVND (reference sequence).

This clone was observed a few times. The CDR3 nucleotides are TGTGCCAGCAGCGCCCAGGCGAACACCGGGGAGCTGTTTTTT. Translated, it gives CASSAQANTGELFF. The chain employs TRBV7-2 and TRBJ2-2; D is ambiguous. CDR1 and CDR2 from the germline V gene are SGHTA and FQGNSA. Trimming pared 5 bases from V and 0 bases from J, leaving 7 bases between. The CDR3 sequence is 14 residues long.

The chain links TRBV9 to TRBJ1-2; 7 positions match TRBD1. V lost 0 bases, J lost 3 bases, and 5 bases stayed unmatched. CDR3 length: 15 amino acids. Germline V lookup: CDR1 SGDLS, CDR2 YYNGEE. The CDR3 here is CASSVVSGGDYGYTF. DNA for the CDR3: TGTGCCAGCAGCGTAGTTTCAGGGGGAGACTATGGCTACACCTTC.

The rearrangement links TRBV7-2 to TRBJ2-7, with D perhaps matching TRBD1 (6 bases). V was shortened by 5 bases and J by 3 bases, with 14 bases between the two germline ends. Germline lookup yields CDR1 SGHTA and CDR2 FQGNSA. There are 14 residues in the CDR3. The CDR3 sequence is CASSPDRSLYEQYF. CDR3 sequence (DNA): TGTGCCAGCAGCCCCGACAGGTCCCTCTACGAGCAGTACTTC. Variable domain in full (rest from reference TRBV7-2 and TRBJ2-7): GAGVSQSPSNKVTEKGKDVELRCDPISGHTALYWYRQSLGQGLEFLIYFQGNSAPDKSGLPSDRFSAERTGGSVSTLTIQRTQQEDSAVYLCASSPDRSLYEQYFGPGTRLTVT.

This clone occurred a few times. A read error may produce the germline difference seen at one junction end. The gene calls are TRBV7-2 and TRBJ2-3; D not certain. Germline lookup yields CDR1 SGHTA and CDR2 FQGNSA. The CDR3 sequence is 15 residues long. CDR3 in DNA: TGTGCCAGCAGCTTAGCGCAGGTTGTCACACATACGCAGTATTTT. It encodes CASSLAQVVTHTQYF.

The rearrangement links TRBV15 to TRBJ2-7; maybe TRBD2 (6 bases). Germline V lookup: CDR1 LNHNV, CDR2 YYDKDF (reference sequence). CDR3 length: 17 amino acids. V was shortened by 0 bases and J by 2 bases, with 17 bases between the two germline ends. As DNA, the CDR3 is TGTGCCACCAGCAGAGAGGGGGACTTCGACAGCGCCTACGAGCAGTACTTC. Residues: CATSREGDFDSAYEQYF.

This clone was found a few times. The V call is TRBV4-3, the J call TRBJ2-1; D is unclear. This CDR3 comprises 14 residues. V shed 4 bases and J shed 6 bases, with 13 bases lying between them. Germline V lookup: CDR1 LGHNA, CDR2 YSLEER. This chain's CDR3 is CASSLSPPGNEQFF. The CDR3 DNA reads TGCGCCAGCAGCCTTTCGCCGCCGGGCAATGAGCAGTTCTTC.

This clone has just a few counts. This chain uses TRBV15 with TRBJ2-2; D is uncertain. Germline loops: CDR1 LNHNV, CDR2 YYDKDF (reference sequence). V lost 5 bases, J lost 7 bases, and 8 bases lay in between. The CDR3 sequence is 12 residues long. CDR3 residues: CATSSVSGELFF. Here the CDR3 DNA reads TGTGCCACCAGCTCAGTAAGCGGGGAGCTGTTTTTT.

There are a few counts of this clone. The V gene is TRBV7-9, the J gene TRBJ1-4, with TRBD1 identical over 7 bases. The V and J ends lost 6 bases and 7 bases, in that order; junction bases with no gene match: 11. Looked up from germline, CDR1 is SEHNR and CDR2 is FQNEAQ (reference sequence). The CDR3 has 15 residues. The CDR3, as DNA: TGTGCCAGCAGATATGGACAGGAGGCTTTTGAAAAACTGTTTTTT. Translated: CASRYGQEAFEKLFF. The whole variable domain, filled in from reference TRBV7-9 and TRBJ1-4, reads DTGVSQNPRHKITKRGQNVTFRCDPISEHNRLYWYRQTLGQGPEFLTYFQNEAQLEKSRLLSDRFSAERPKGSFSTLEIQRTEQGDSAMYLCASRYGQEAFEKLFFGSGTQLSVL.

This clone was found a few times. This chain joins TRBV5-4 and TRBJ1-1; 7 positions match TRBD1. Per the germline V gene, CDR1 is SGHNT and CDR2 is YYREEE (reference sequence). The CDR3 covers 14 residues. V shed 1 base, J shed 4 bases, and the junction held 4 bases outside the gene matches. CDR3 loop: CASSLFTGATEAFF. Here the CDR3 DNA reads TGTGCCAGCAGCTTGTTTACAGGGGCCACTGAAGCTTTCTTT.

There are a few counts of this clone. The genes are TRBV5-1 and TRBJ1-1; D is perhaps TRBD1 (5 bases). V was cut by 2 bases and J by 6 bases, with 8 bases left in between. CDR1 and CDR2 from the germline V gene are SGHRS and YFSETQ. This CDR3 is built from 12 residues. In DNA form, the CDR3 reads TGCGCCAGCAGCTTAGGGGATGCTGAAGCTTTCTTT. Amino acids: CASSLGDAEAFF.

There are a few counts of this clone. The rearrangement joins TRBV6-5 to TRBJ2-7, with D hard to call. CDR1 MNHEY and CDR2 SVGAGI come from the germline V gene. V dropped 2 bases and J dropped 6 bases, with 11 bases sitting between them. The CDR3 consists of 13 residues. The CDR3 DNA is TGTGCCAGCAGTTACGGTTCGAGGTTCGAGCAGTACTTC. The encoded protein is CASSYGSRFEQYF.

In this sample, this clone turned up a few times. This chain connects TRBV4-3 to TRBJ1-5; no definite D call. Germline lookup yields CDR1 LGHNA and CDR2 YSLEER. V lost 0 bases and J lost 9, with 12 bases in between. The CDR3 runs 14 residues. The chain's CDR3 is CASSQDFRDSPQHF. CDR3 DNA sequence: TGCGCCAGCAGCCAAGATTTTCGGGATTCGCCCCAGCATTTT.

Only a few counts were recorded for this clone. The V gene is TRBV10-3, the J gene TRBJ2-1, with unresolved D. Between the trimmed V and J ends, which lost 2 bases and 7 bases, there was a span of 9 bases. Per germline, CDR1 ENHRY and CDR2 SYGVKD. This CDR3 comprises 13 residues. Written as DNA, the CDR3 is TGTGCCATCAGTGAGCCAAGGCGGAATGAGCAGTTCTTC. This encodes CAISEPRRNEQFF.

This clone was seen only a few times. This chain uses TRBV27 with TRBJ2-2, with D maybe TRBD1 (6 bases). Germline lookup yields CDR1 MNHEY and CDR2 SMNVEV (reference sequence). This CDR3 comprises 14 residues. Trimming pared 7 bases from V and 7 bases from J, leaving 16 bases between. CDR3 in DNA: TGTGCCAGCACCCGGGACACAAGGGACGGGGAGCTGTTTTTT. Its translation: CASTRDTRDGELFF.

The table lists this clone with a few counts. The chain has TRBV5-1 and TRBJ2-1, with a possible D match to TRBD1 (5 bases). The germline V gene has CDR1 SGHRS and CDR2 YFSETQ. The CDR3 has 15 amino acids. Trimming cost V 3 bases and J 0 bases, with 10 bases left between them. CDR3 amino acids: CASSSRRGSYNEQFF. In DNA, the CDR3 is TGCGCCAGCAGCTCTCGAAGGGGCTCCTACAATGAGCAGTTCTTC.

The V call is TRBV5-1, the J call TRBJ2-7; unclear D gene. V was shortened by 3 bases and J by 2 bases, with 3 bases between the two germline ends. The CDR3 contains 11 residues. Germline V lookup: CDR1 SGHRS, CDR2 YFSETQ. The CDR3 loop is CASSSTYEQYF. CDR3 nucleotide sequence: TGCGCCAGCAGCTCAACCTACGAGCAGTACTTC.

The V call is TRBV11-3, the J call TRBJ2-1; TRBD2 agrees at 7 bases. Losses at the gene ends were 8 bases for V and 6 bases for J; bases not matched to a gene: 10. This CDR3 region has 14 residues. CDR1 is SGHNT, CDR2 YENEEA, per germline. CDR3: CASGGSGGGNEQFF. The CDR3 DNA reads TGTGCCAGCGGCGGGTCGGGGGGAGGCAATGAGCAGTTCTTC.